This passage covers 9 T cell receptor beta chains from one sample sequenced in a study of shared clonotypes between healthy human individuals. Assay used: immunoSEQ multiplex PCR; TCRdb lists only in-frame clones, some missing. The repertoire consists of around 1 million clones, with about 80% occurring once and the leading ten covering approximately 1.5%. The specimen was memory CD4+ T cells sorted from blood. Sample subset: CD45RA-negative fraction. Receptors were obtained from a man in his late teens or twenties in good health.

The chain has TRBV5-6 and TRBJ1-1; TRBD1 matches 9 bases. Germline values: CDR1 SGHDT, CDR2 YYEEEE. The CDR3 has 15 residues. Germline trimming cut 0 bases from V and 7 bases from J; bases unmatched to any gene: 7. The CDR3 loop reads CASSLGTGAPFEAFF. CDR3 coding DNA: TGTGCCAGCAGCTTGGGGACAGGGGCGCCCTTTGAAGCTTTCTTT. The full variable domain, its missing parts supplied by reference TRBV5-6 and TRBJ1-1, is DAGVTQSPTHLIKTRGQQVTLRCSPKSGHDTVSWYQQALGQGPQFIFQYYEEEERQRGNFPDRFSGHQFPNYSSELNVNALLLGDSALYLCASSLGTGAPFEAFFGQGTRLTVV.

The V call is TRBV5-4, the J call TRBJ2-3, with a possible D match to TRBD2 (7 bases). The V end lost 6 bases, the J end lost 6 bases, and 20 bases lay between the germline ends. The CDR3 is made up of 15 amino acids. Germline CDR1 and CDR2: SGHNT and YYREEE (reference sequence). CDR3 in amino acids: CASTWGGPQGDTQYF. The DNA of the CDR3 is TGTGCCAGCACCTGGGGGGGCCCCCAGGGGGATACGCAGTATTTT.

This clone has just a few counts. The chain combines TRBV2 with TRBJ1-6, with D maybe TRBD1 (6 bases). The CDR3 loop spans 13 amino acids. V gave up 7 bases and J gave up 7 bases, with 11 bases separating them. Germline V gene sequence: CDR1 SNHLY, CDR2 FYNNEI. The CDR3 loop is CASIRDTNSPLHF. In nucleotides, the CDR3 is TGTGCCAGCATCCGGGACACAAATTCACCCCTCCACTTT.

The rearrangement links TRBV18 to TRBJ1-1, with no clear D. The V gene lost 1 base and the J gene lost 1 base, with 10 bases spanning the gap. Looked up from germline, CDR1 is KGHSH and CDR2 is LQKENI. There are 15 residues in the CDR3. CDR3: CASSPRTSENTEAFF. CDR3 coding DNA: TGTGCCAGCTCACCACGGACGTCAGAGAACACTGAAGCTTTCTTT.

The chain joins TRBV5-6 to TRBJ2-7; the match to TRBD1 covers 7 bases. V was pared by 2 bases and J by 3 bases, with 5 bases of the junction left unmatched. The CDR3 spans 14 residues. Germline V gene lookup returns CDR1 SGHDT and CDR2 YYEEEE. CDR3 protein: CASSFDRVSYEQYF. CDR3 DNA sequence: TGTGCCAGCAGCTTTGACAGGGTTAGCTACGAGCAGTACTTC.

The chain is built from TRBV19 and TRBJ2-1, with D tentatively TRBD1 (6 bases). With 5 bases removed from V and 6 bases from J, the gap between germline ends came to 14 bases. The length of the CDR3 is 14 residues. Germline V gene lookup returns CDR1 LNHDA and CDR2 SQIVND (reference sequence). Written as DNA, the CDR3 is TGTGCCAGTAGTCCTCTAGGGGGTAGCAATGAGCAGTTCTTC. Translated, it gives CASSPLGGSNEQFF.

The chain has TRBV6-6 and TRBJ2-7, with TRBD1 matching over 8 bases. Germline trimming cut 8 bases from V and 6 bases from J; bases unmatched to any gene: 15. Germline V gives CDR1 MNHNY, CDR2 SVGAGI (reference sequence). The CDR3 runs to 15 residues. For the CDR3, the DNA is TGTGCCAGCGCTGCTCCACGCGGGACAGGTCCCGAGCAGTACTTC. As protein: CASAAPRGTGPEQYF.

This chain joins TRBV6-5 and TRBJ2-7; D may be TRBD2 (5 bases). From germline, CDR1 is MNHEY and CDR2 SVGAGI. Trimming took 2 bases from V and 2 from J, leaving 10 bases between them. CDR3 length: 14 amino acids. The CDR3 is CASSYAGVTYEQYF. For the CDR3, the DNA is TGTGCCAGCAGTTACGCCGGGGTAACCTACGAGCAGTACTTC.

The chain has TRBV5-1 and TRBJ2-5; a weak D match, TRBD2 (5 bases). The V gene's germline CDR1 is SGHRS and CDR2 YFSETQ. Trimming left V 4 bases short and J 4 bases short, with 17 bases between. There are 15 residues in the CDR3. The CDR3 DNA is TGCGCCAGCAGCCCCCCGGGAACGGTCGGAGAGACCCAGTACTTC. Residues: CASSPPGTVGETQYF. Combining the CDR3 with reference TRBV5-1 and TRBJ2-5 gives the whole variable domain KAGVTQTPRYLIKTRGQQVTLSCSPISGHRSVSWYQQTPGQGLQFLFEYFSETQRNKGNFPGRFSGRQFSNSRSEMNVSTLELGDSALYLCASSPPGTVGETQYFGPGTRLLVL.